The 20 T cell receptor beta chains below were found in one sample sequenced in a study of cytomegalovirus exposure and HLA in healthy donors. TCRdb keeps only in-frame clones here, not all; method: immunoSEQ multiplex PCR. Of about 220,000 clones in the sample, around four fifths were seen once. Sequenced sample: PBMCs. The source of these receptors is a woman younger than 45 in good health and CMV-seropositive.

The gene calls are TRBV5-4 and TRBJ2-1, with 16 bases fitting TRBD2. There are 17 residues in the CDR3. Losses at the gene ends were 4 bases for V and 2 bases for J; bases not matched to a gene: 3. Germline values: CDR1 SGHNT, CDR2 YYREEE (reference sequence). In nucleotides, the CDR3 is TGTGCCAGCAGCGACGGGACTAGCGGGAGGGCCTACAATGAGCAGTTCTTC. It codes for CASSDGTSGRAYNEQFF.

In nucleotides, the CDR3 is TGTGCCAGCAGCAGGGCAGAGCCCACAGATACGCAGTATTTT. This encodes CASSRAEPTDTQYF. The chain is built from TRBV9 and TRBJ2-3; unclear D gene. Germline V gene lookup returns CDR1 SGDLS and CDR2 YYNGEE. The CDR3 extends over 14 amino acids. Trimming took off 4 bases at V and 2 bases at J, with 11 bases between the two ends.

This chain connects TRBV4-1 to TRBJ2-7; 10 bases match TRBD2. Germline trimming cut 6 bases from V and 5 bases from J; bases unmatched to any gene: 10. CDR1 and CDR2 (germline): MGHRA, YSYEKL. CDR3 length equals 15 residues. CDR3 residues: CASSPISGRSHEQYF. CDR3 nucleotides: TGCGCCAGCAGTCCCATTAGCGGGAGGAGCCACGAGCAGTACTTC.

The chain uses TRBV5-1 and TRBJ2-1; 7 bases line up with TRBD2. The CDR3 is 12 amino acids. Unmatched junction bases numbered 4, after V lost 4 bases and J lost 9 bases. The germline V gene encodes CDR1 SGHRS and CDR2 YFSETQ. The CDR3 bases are TGCGCCAGCAGCCAAACGGGGGGTGAGCAGTTCTTC. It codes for CASSQTGGEQFF.

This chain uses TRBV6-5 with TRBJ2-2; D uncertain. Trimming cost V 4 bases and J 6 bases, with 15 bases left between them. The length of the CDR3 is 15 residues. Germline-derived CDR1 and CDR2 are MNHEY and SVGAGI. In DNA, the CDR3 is TGTGCCAGCAGTTCCTTTCACCCTGGGGCCGGGGAGCTGTTTTTT. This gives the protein CASSSFHPGAGELFF.

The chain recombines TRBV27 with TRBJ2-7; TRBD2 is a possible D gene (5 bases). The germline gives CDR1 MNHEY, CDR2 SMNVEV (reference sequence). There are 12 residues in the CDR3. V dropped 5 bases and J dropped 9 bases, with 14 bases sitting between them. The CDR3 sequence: CASSGPGSRQYF. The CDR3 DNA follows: TGTGCCAGCAGTGGGCCGGGGAGCCGGCAGTACTTC.

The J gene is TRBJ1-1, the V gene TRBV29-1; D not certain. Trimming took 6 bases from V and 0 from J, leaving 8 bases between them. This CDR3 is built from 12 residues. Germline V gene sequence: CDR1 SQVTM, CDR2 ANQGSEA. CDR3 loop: CSVVPMNTEAFF. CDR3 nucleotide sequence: TGCAGCGTAGTACCCATGAACACTGAAGCTTTCTTT.

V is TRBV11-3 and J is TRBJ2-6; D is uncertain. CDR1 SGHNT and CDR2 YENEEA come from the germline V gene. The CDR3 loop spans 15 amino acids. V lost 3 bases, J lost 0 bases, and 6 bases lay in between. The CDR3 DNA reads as TGTGCCAGCAGCTTGGGTTACTCTGGGGCCAACGTCCTGACTTTC. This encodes CASSLGYSGANVLTF.

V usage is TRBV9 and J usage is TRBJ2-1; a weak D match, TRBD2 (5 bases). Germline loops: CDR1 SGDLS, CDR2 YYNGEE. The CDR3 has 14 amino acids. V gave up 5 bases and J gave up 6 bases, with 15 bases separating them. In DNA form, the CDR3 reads TGTGCCAGCAGAGGGTCCAGCGGCACCAATGAGCAGTTCTTC. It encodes CASRGSSGTNEQFF.

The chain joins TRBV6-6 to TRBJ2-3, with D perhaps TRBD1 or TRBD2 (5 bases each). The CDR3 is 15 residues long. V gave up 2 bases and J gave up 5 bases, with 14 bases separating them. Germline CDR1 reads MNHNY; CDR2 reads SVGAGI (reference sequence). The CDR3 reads CASSYGTERGDTQYF. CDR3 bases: TGTGCCAGCAGTTACGGGACGGAGAGAGGAGATACGCAGTATTTT.

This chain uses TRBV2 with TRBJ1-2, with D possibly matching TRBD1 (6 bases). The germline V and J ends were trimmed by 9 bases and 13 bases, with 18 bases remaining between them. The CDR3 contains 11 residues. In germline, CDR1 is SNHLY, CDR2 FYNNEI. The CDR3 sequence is CARHLKQGPTF. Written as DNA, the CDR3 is TGTGCCAGACACTTGAAACAGGGCCCCACCTTC. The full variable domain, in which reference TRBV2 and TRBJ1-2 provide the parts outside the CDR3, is EPEVTQTPSHQVTQMGQEVILRCVPISNHLYFYWYRQILGQKVEFLVSFYNNEISEKSEIFDDQFSVERPDGSNFTLKIRSTKLEDSAMYFCARHLKQGPTFGSGTRLTVV.

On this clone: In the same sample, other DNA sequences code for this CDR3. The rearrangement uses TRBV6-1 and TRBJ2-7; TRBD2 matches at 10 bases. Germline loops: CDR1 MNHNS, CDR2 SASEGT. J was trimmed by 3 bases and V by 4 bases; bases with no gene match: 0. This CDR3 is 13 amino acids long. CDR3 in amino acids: CASSASGGYEQYF. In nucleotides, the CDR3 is TGTGCCAGCAGTGCTAGCGGGGGCTACGAGCAGTACTTC.

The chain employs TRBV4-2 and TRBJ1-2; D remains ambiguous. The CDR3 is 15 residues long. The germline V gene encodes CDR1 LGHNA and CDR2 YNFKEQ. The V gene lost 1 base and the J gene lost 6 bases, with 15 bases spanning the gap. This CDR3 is CASSQVPGSNDGYTF. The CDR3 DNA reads TGTGCCAGCAGCCAAGTCCCCGGTTCCAACGATGGCTACACCTTC.

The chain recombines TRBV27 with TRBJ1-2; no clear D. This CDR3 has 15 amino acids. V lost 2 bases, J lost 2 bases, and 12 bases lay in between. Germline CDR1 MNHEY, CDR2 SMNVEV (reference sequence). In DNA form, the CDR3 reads TGTGCCAGCAGTTTAAACTCAGGAGCGAACTATGGCTACACCTTC. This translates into CASSLNSGANYGYTF.

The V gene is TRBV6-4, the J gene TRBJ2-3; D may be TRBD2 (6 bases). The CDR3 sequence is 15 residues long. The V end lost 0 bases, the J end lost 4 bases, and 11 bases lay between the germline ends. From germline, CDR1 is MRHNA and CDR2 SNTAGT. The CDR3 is CASSDSGGPADTQYF. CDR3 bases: TGTGCCAGCAGTGACTCCGGAGGGCCAGCAGATACGCAGTATTTT.

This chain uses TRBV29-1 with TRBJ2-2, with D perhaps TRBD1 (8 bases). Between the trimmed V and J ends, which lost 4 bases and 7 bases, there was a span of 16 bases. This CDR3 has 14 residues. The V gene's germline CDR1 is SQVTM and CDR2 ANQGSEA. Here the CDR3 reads CSVGYRGGYGELFF. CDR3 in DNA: TGCAGCGTTGGTTACAGGGGGGGATACGGGGAGCTGTTTTTT.

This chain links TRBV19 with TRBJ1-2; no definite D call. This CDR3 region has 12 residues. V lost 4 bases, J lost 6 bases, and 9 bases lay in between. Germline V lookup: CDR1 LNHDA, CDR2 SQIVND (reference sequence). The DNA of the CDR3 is TGTGCCAGTAGTACTCGCGGGAATGGCTACACCTTC. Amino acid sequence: CASSTRGNGYTF.

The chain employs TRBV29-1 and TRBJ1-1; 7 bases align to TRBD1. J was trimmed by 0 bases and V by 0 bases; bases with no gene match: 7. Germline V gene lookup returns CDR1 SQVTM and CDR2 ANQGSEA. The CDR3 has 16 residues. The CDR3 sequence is CSVEDTGEGMNTEAFF. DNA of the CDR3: TGCAGCGTTGAAGATACAGGGGAGGGGATGAACACTGAAGCTTTCTTT.

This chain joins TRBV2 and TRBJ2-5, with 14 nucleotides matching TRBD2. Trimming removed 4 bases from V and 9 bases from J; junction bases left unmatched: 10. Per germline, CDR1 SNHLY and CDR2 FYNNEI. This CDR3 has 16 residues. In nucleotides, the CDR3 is TGTGCCAGCAGTGCCGCGGGACTAGCGGGGGCTCGGGCCCAGTACTTC. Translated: CASSAAGLAGARAQYF.

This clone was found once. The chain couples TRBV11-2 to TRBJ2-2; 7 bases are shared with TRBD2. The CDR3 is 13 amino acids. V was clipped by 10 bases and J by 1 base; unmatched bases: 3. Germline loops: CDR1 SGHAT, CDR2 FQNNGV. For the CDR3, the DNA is TGTGCCATCGGGAGGCTGAACACCGGGGAGCTGTTTTTT. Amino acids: CAIGRLNTGELFF.